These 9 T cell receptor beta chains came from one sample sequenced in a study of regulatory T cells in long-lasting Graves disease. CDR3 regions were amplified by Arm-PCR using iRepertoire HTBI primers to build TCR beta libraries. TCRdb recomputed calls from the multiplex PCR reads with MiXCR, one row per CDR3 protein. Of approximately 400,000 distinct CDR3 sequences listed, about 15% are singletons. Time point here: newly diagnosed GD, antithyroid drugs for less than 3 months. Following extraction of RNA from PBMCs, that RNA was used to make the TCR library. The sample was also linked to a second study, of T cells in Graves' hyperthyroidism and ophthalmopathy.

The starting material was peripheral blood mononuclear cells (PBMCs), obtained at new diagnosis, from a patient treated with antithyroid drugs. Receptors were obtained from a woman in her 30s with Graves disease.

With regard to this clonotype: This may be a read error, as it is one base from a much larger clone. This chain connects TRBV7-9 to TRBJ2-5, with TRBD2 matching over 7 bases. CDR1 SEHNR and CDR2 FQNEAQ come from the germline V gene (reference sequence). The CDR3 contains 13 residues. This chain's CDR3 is CTSSGTYQETQYF. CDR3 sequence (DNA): TGTACCAGCAGCGGGACTTACCAAGAGACCCAGTACTTC.

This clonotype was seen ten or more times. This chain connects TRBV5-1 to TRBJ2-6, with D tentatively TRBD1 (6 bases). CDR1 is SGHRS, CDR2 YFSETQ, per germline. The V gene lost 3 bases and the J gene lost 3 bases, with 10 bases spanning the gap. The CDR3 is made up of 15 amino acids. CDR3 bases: TGCGCCAGCAGCTCTCAGGGACATGGGGCCAACGTCCTGACTTTC. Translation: CASSSQGHGANVLTF.

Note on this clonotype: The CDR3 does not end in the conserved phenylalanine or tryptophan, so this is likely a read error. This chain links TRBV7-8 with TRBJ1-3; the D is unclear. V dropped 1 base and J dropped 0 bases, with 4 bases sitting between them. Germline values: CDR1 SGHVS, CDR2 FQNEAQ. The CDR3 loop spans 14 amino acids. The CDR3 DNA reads TGTGCCAGCAGCTTAGGGGGCTCTGGAAACACCATATATCTT. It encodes CASSLGGSGNTIYL.

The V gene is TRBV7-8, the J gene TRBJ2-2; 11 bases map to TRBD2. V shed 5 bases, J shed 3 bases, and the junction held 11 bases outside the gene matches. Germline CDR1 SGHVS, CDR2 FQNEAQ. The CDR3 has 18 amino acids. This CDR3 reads CASSPDRLAGTYTGELFF. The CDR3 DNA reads TGTGCCAGCAGCCCAGATAGACTAGCGGGAACCTACACCGGGGAGCTGTTTTTT.

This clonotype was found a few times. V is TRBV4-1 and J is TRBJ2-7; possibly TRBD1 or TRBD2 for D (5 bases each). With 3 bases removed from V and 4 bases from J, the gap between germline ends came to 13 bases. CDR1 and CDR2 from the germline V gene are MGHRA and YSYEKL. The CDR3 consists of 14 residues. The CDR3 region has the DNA TGCGCCAGCAGCCATCCGCCCGGGGCTTACGAGCAGTACTTC. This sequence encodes CASSHPPGAYEQYF.

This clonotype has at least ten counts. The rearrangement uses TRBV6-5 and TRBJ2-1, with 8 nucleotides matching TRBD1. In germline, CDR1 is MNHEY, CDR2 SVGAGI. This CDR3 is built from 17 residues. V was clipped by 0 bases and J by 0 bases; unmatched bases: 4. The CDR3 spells CASSYSPTGGSYNEQFF. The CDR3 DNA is TGTGCCAGCAGTTACTCGCCTACAGGGGGCTCCTACAATGAGCAGTTCTTC.

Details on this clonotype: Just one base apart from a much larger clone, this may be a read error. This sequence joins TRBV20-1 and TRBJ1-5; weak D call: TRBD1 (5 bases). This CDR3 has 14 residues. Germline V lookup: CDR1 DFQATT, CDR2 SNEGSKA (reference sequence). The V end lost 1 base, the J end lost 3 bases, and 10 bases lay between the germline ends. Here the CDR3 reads CSARVQGVNQPQHF. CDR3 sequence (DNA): TGCAGTGCTAGAGTTCAAGGGGTCAATCAGCCCCAGCATTTT.

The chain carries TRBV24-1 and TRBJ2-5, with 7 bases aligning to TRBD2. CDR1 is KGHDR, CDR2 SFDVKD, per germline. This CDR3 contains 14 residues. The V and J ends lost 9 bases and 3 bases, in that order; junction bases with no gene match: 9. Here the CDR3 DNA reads TGTGCCACCGGAGGGAGGGGAATCAAAGAGACCCAGTACTTC. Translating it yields CATGGRGIKETQYF.

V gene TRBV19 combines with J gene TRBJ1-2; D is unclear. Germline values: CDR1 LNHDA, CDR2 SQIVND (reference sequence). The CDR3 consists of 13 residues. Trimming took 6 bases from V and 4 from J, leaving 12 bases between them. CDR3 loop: CASSDPGPYGYTF. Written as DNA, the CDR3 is TGTGCCAGTAGCGACCCGGGCCCCTATGGCTACACCTTC. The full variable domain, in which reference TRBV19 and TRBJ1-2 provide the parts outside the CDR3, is DGGITQSPKYLFRKEGQNVTLSCEQNLNHDAMYWYRQDPGQGLRLIYYSQIVNDFQKGDIAEGYSVSREKKESFPLTVTSAQKNPTAFYLCASSDPGPYGYTFGSGTRLTVV.